This TCR beta chain was profiled in a study of blood T cell repertoires in COVID-19. On the study more broadly: Material from acute and convalescent COVID-19 was sourced from the United States, Italy and Spain. In each case, the material was cDNA or gDNA derived from T cells, B-cell-depleted T cells, or PBMCs.

Enrolled through a virtual design, the participants were between 18 and 89 years of age and came from some 25 US areas. Original processing methods: Amplification of reference gene primers was used by the study to estimate nucleated cell counts. The repertoire was sequenced with immunoSEQ multiplex PCR; TCRdb's copy has only in-frame clones and lacks some. The V and J calls and clone size come from that table; D and trimming were worked out from the DNA. The data hold roughly 250,000 clones, with about 90% observed a single time. This TCR was recovered from a woman aged 40 to 50 with acute COVID-19. Sequencing input: PBMCs or T cells enriched from blood (not recorded which).

DNA of the CDR3: TGCGCCAGCAGCTTGAGCGGGAGGGCCCGGGAGACCCAGTACTTC. It encodes CASSLSGRARETQYF. This chain links TRBV5-1 with TRBJ2-5, with 10 bases fitting TRBD2. CDR3 length: 15 residues. Germline V gene data show CDR1 as SGHRS and CDR2 as YFSETQ. V was clipped by 1 base and J by 5 bases; unmatched bases: 5.